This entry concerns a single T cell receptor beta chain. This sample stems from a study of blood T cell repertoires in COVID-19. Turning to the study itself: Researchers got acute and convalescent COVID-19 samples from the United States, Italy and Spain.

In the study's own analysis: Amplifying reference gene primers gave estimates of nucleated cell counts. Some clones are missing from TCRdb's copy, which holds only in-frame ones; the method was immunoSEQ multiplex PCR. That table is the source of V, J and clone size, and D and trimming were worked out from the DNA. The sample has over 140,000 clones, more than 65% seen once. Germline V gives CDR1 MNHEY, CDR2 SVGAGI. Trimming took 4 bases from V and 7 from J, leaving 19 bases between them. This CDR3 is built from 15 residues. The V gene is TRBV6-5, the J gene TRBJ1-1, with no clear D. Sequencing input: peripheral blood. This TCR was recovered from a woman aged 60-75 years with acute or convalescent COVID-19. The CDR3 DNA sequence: TGTGCCAGCAGTTTGGGCCAACTTTTTTCAGGTGAAGCTTTCTTT. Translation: CASSLGQLFSGEAFF.